This T cell receptor beta chain was retrieved from a study of blood T cells in healthy people across ages. Findings of the study overall: Diversity of TCR beta per million T cells declined in a roughly linear way with age.

Of note for this clonotype: No antigen is known for it.

Trimming removed 3 bases from V and 8 bases from J; junction bases left unmatched: 8. The CDR3 has 14 amino acids. The V gene's germline CDR1 is SGDLS and CDR2 YYNGEE. For the second PCR, which ran for roughly 6 to 12 cycles, a sample-barcoded 5' primer and a J-beta primer mix were used. TCRdb called the 5' RACE reads again in MiXCR, with one record for every CDR3 protein. The sample includes 600,000 to 800,000 distinct CDR3 sequences, over 40% of them seen just once. V usage is TRBV9 and J usage is TRBJ2-1; 7 bases agree with TRBD2. The sample consisted of blood. The clonotype comes from a woman older than 75 in good health. DNA for the CDR3: TGTGCCAGCAGCGCAGGGCCCCGGGGGGATGAGCAGTTCTTC. Residues: CASSAGPRGDEQFF.